These 21 T cell receptor beta chains came from one sample sequenced in a study of Ad26.COV2.S vaccination and SARS-CoV-2 variants. This table comes from immunoSEQ multiplex PCR, and its TCRdb copy is limited to in-frame clones, with some not included. This table holds hundreds of thousands of clones, 89% found once. Treatment defined: about 20 received Ad26.COV2.S at low or high dose, single or two shots; roughly 5 received placebo; per-sample allocation not given. Sampling happened 63 days after the first vaccine or placebo injection. The sample here was peripheral blood, taken in a trial of Ad26.COV2.S vaccine versus placebo. These receptors were collected from a person aged 18-65 years who received the Ad26.COV2.S COVID-19 vaccine or a placebo.

CDR3 sequence: CASSFPGTQDNEQFF. The CDR3 nucleotides are TGTGCCAGCAGTTTCCCCGGGACACAAGACAATGAGCAGTTCTTC. This sequence joins TRBV7-9 and TRBJ2-1; D may be TRBD1 (6 bases). The CDR3 runs 15 residues. Germline-derived CDR1 and CDR2 are SEHNR and FQNEAQ (reference sequence). V was trimmed by 6 bases and J by 5 bases, leaving 17 bases between them.

The V call is TRBV5-5, the J call TRBJ2-1; 7 bases are a match to TRBD2. The CDR3 has 17 residues. Germline assignment: CDR1 SGHKS and CDR2 YYEKEE (reference sequence). With 4 bases clipped from V and 4 bases from J, the junction kept 14 bases outside the gene matches. CDR3 sequence reads: CASSSYPLADSYNEQFF. CDR3 coding DNA: TGTGCCAGCAGCAGCTACCCTCTAGCGGACTCATACAATGAGCAGTTCTTC.

The chain is built from TRBV7-8 and TRBJ2-3, with 10 bases identical to TRBD2. Per the germline V gene, CDR1 is SGHVS and CDR2 is FQNEAQ. This CDR3 comprises 14 residues. Trimming at V came to 6 bases and at J to 6 bases, leaving 6 bases not matched to a gene. CDR3 amino acids: CASSSGLAIDTQYF. The CDR3 DNA reads as TGTGCCAGCAGTTCGGGACTAGCGATCGATACGCAGTATTTT.

As to this clone: Other nucleotide sequences in the sample specify the same CDR3. In DNA form, the CDR3 reads TGTGCCAGCAGTTACCAGGGCGGTCGGGACGGCTACACCTTC. The encoded protein is CASSYQGGRDGYTF. The chain is built from TRBV6-5 and TRBJ1-2, with D maybe TRBD1 (5 bases). Between the trimmed V and J ends, which lost 2 bases and 8 bases, there was a span of 15 bases. The CDR3 length is 14 residues. Germline CDR1 reads MNHEY; CDR2 reads SVGAGI.

The chain carries TRBV7-3 and TRBJ2-3, with D perhaps TRBD1 or TRBD2 (5 bases each). This CDR3 has 16 residues. CDR1 and CDR2 (germline): SGHTA, FQGTGA. Between the trimmed V and J ends, which lost 5 bases and 4 bases, there was a span of 19 bases. CDR3 residues: CASSPAGTEAADTQYF. The CDR3 region has the DNA TGTGCCAGCAGCCCGGCTGGGACCGAAGCGGCAGATACGCAGTATTTT.

This chain connects TRBV11-3 to TRBJ2-1; D not resolved. V was trimmed by 4 bases and J by 6 bases, leaving 7 bases between them. The CDR3 loop spans 12 amino acids. Germline CDR1 is SGHNT and CDR2 is YENEEA. CDR3 protein: CASSSKTNEQFF. The CDR3 DNA follows: TGTGCCAGCAGCTCGAAGACCAATGAGCAGTTCTTC.

The chain uses TRBV12-3 or TRBV12-4 and TRBJ1-4, with unresolved D. With 5 bases removed from V and 6 bases from J, the gap between germline ends came to 7 bases. The CDR3 runs to 12 residues. The CDR3 here is CASSLVYEKLFF. The CDR3 DNA sequence: TGTGCCAGCAGTCTGGTATATGAAAAACTGTTTTTT.

The chain employs TRBV4-3 and TRBJ1-4; 11 nucleotides agree with TRBD1. CDR1 is LGHNA and CDR2 is YSLEER in the germline V gene. V lost 4 bases, J lost 4 bases, and 8 bases stayed unmatched. The CDR3 totals 17 residues. The CDR3 is CASSRLDRGLGNEKLFF. The CDR3 coding sequence is TGCGCCAGCAGCCGATTGGACAGGGGGCTTGGTAATGAAAAACTGTTTTTT.

The V gene is TRBV30, the J gene TRBJ1-2; D possibly corresponds to TRBD1 (5 bases). This CDR3 is built from 17 residues. Looked up from germline, CDR1 is GTSNPN and CDR2 is SVGIG (reference sequence). The V end was cut by 7 bases, the J end by 4 bases, with 28 bases between. CDR3 nucleotide sequence: TGTGCCTCTCCCGGGGAGGCAGGGCTTGACCTTACCTATGGCTACACCTTC. Its translation is CASPGEAGLDLTYGYTF.

The chain recombines TRBV14 with TRBJ2-2; tentatively, D is TRBD2 (5 bases). Per germline, CDR1 SGHDN and CDR2 FVKESK. The CDR3 length is 15 residues. V gave up 5 bases and J gave up 5 bases, with 15 bases separating them. CDR3 nucleotides: TGTGCCAGCAGCGCCTCCCGGGGATGGACCGGGGAGCTGTTTTTT. This codes for CASSASRGWTGELFF.

The chain employs TRBV19 and TRBJ2-7, with no clear D. The CDR3 runs to 16 residues. CDR1 is LNHDA, CDR2 SQIVND, per germline (reference sequence). The V gene lost 5 bases and the J gene lost 0 bases, with 17 bases spanning the gap. CDR3 DNA sequence: TGTGCCAGTAGTCAAGACACCCGAACTAACTCCTACGAGCAGTACTTC. The encoded protein is CASSQDTRTNSYEQYF.

The gene calls are TRBV15 and TRBJ2-2; D may be TRBD2 (5 bases). The CDR3 spans 14 residues. The V gene's germline CDR1 is LNHNV and CDR2 YYDKDF (reference sequence). The V end was cut by 3 bases, the J end by 6 bases, with 11 bases between. As DNA, the CDR3 is TGTGCCACCAGCAGGGACGGGATAGCCGGGGAGCTGTTTTTT. It codes for CATSRDGIAGELFF.

The V gene is TRBV4-1, the J gene TRBJ2-2, with D possibly matching TRBD1 (5 bases). The CDR3 covers 15 residues. In germline, CDR1 is MGHRA, CDR2 YSYEKL. Trimming took off 0 bases at V and 4 bases at J, with 9 bases between the two ends. The CDR3 nucleotides read TGCGCCAGCAGCCAAGAGGGGCCATCCACCGGGGAGCTGTTTTTT. Translating gives CASSQEGPSTGELFF.

This clone was observed once. The V and J genes are TRBV29-1 and TRBJ2-7; either TRBD1 or TRBD2 may fit D (5 bases each). CDR1 and CDR2 (germline): SQVTM, ANQGSEA. V was shortened by 4 bases and J by 2 bases, with 12 bases between the two germline ends. This CDR3 has 13 residues. CDR3 DNA sequence: TGCAGCGTTGCCGGTTTGGGACCCTACGAGCAGTACTTC. Translation gives CSVAGLGPYEQYF.

The genes are TRBV7-2 and TRBJ2-3; the D is unclear. Germline-derived CDR1 and CDR2 are SGHTA and FQGNSA. Trimming took off 3 bases at V and 9 bases at J, with 10 bases between the two ends. This CDR3 comprises 12 residues. CDR3 nucleotides: TGTGCCAGCAGCTTGGAGTTACGAACGCAGTATTTT. Translation: CASSLELRTQYF.

This clone showed up just a few times. The chain couples TRBV2 to TRBJ1-1, with D possibly being TRBD1 (6 bases). This CDR3 has 14 residues. The germline V and J ends were trimmed by 7 bases and 0 bases, with 12 bases remaining between them. CDR1 and CDR2 from the germline V gene are SNHLY and FYNNEI. CDR3 nucleotides: TGTGCCAGCAACATACAGGGTATGAACACTGAAGCTTTCTTT. It codes for CASNIQGMNTEAFF.

The CDR3 DNA follows: TGTGCCAGCAGTGTAGTAAGGTCTGAAGCTTTCTTT. Protein: CASSVVRSEAFF. V and J are TRBV2 and TRBJ1-1; D ambiguous. The CDR3 is 12 residues long. The V gene lost 4 bases and the J gene lost 6 bases, with 9 bases spanning the gap. The germline V gene encodes CDR1 SNHLY and CDR2 FYNNEI. The full variable domain, completed using reference TRBV2 and TRBJ1-1, is EPEVTQTPSHQVTQMGQEVILRCVPISNHLYFYWYRQILGQKVEFLVSFYNNEISEKSEIFDDQFSVERPDGSNFTLKIRSTKLEDSAMYFCASSVVRSEAFFGQGTRLTVV.

The gene calls are TRBV19 and TRBJ2-7; 10 positions match TRBD2. Germline CDR1 is LNHDA and CDR2 is SQIVND (reference sequence). V was clipped by 5 bases and J by 3 bases; unmatched bases: 4. CDR3 length equals 14 residues. For the CDR3, the DNA is TGTGCCAGTAGTCGACTAGCGGGCGACTACGAGCAGTACTTC. Translated, it gives CASSRLAGDYEQYF.

The chain uses TRBV6-2 or TRBV6-3 and TRBJ1-2; D is ambiguous. Trimming pared 2 bases from V and 4 bases from J, leaving 8 bases between. CDR1 MNHEY and CDR2 SVGEGT come from the germline V gene. This CDR3 spans 13 amino acids. The CDR3 DNA reads as TGTGCCAGCAGTTACAGGACCTTCTATGGCTACACCTTC. Protein product: CASSYRTFYGYTF.

The J gene is TRBJ1-1, the V gene TRBV12-3 or TRBV12-4; TRBD1 matches at 9 bases. V gave up 7 bases and J gave up 12 bases; unmatched junction bases: 9. This CDR3 spans 12 amino acids. The CDR3 region has the DNA TGTGCCAGCATCTCGGGGACAGGGCGAACTTTCTTT. Its translation: CASISGTGRTFF.

This clone was seen once. The CDR3 spells CASSLSKGYEQYF. For the CDR3, the DNA is TGTGCCAGCAGCTTAAGTAAAGGCTACGAGCAGTACTTC. J is TRBJ2-7 and V is TRBV7-3; D remains ambiguous. Trimming left V 1 base short and J 3 bases short, with 7 bases between. The CDR3 loop spans 13 amino acids. The V gene's germline CDR1 is SGHTA and CDR2 FQGTGA.